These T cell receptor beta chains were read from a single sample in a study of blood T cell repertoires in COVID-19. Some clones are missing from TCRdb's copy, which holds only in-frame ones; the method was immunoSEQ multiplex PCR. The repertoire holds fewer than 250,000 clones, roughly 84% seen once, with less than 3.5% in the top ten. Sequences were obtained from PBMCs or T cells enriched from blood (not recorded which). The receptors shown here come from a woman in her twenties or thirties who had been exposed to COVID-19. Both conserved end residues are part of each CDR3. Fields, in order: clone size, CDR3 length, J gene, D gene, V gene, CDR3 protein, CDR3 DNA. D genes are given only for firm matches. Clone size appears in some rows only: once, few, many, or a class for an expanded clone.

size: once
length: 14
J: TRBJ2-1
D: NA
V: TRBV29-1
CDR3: CSGETGLAYNEQFF
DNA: TGCAGCGGAGAGACAGGATTGGCCTACAATGAGCAGTTCTTC

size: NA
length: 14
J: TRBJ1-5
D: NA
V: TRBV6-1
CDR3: CASSEGRSNQPQHF
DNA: TGTGCCAGCAGTGAAGGCAGGAGCAATCAGCCCCAGCATTTT

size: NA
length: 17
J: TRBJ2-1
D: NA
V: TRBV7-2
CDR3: CASSLQTGGPPYNEQFF
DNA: TGTGCCAGCAGCTTGCAAACCGGGGGACCCCCCTACAATGAGCAGTTCTTC

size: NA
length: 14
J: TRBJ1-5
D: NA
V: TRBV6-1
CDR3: CASSENHREQPQHF
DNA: TGTGCCAGCAGTGAAAACCACAGGGAGCAGCCCCAGCATTTT

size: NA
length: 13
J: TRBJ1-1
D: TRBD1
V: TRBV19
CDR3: CASRTGVNTEAFF
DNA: TGTGCCAGTAGAACAGGGGTGAACACTGAAGCTTTCTTT

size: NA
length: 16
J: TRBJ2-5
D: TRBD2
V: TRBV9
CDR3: CASSPPAGAHQETQYF
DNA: TGTGCCAGCAGCCCACCAGCGGGGGCGCACCAAGAGACCCAGTACTTC

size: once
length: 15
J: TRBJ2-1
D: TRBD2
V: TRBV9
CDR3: CASSVRDYYYNEQFF
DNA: TGTGCCAGCAGCGTAAGGGACTACTACTACAATGAGCAGTTCTTC

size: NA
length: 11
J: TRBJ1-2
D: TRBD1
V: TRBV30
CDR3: CAWSNRTGETF
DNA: TGTGCCTGGAGTAACCGGACAGGGGAGACCTTC

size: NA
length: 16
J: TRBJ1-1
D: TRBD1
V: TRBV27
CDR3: CASSLTGQGENTEAFF
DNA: TGTGCCAGCAGTTTAACAGGACAGGGGGAGAACACTGAAGCTTTCTTT

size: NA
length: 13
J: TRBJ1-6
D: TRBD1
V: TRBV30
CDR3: CAWSPGGNSPLHF
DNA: TGTGCCTGGAGTCCAGGGGGTAATTCACCCCTCCACTTT

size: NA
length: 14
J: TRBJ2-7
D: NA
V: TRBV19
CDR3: CASSPRTGSFEQYF
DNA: TGTGCCAGTAGTCCAAGGACTGGCTCTTTCGAGCAGTACTTC

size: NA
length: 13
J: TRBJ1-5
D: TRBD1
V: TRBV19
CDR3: CASSTQGAQPQHF
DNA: TGTGCCAGTAGTACACAGGGGGCACAGCCCCAGCATTTT

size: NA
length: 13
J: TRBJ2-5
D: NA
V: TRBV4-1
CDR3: CASSRGLRETQYF
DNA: TGCGCCAGCAGCCGAGGACTGAGGGAGACCCAGTACTTC

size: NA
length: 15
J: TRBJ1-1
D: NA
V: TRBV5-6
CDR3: CASSLLGRMNTEAFF
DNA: TGTGCCAGCAGCTTGTTAGGCAGGATGAACACTGAAGCTTTCTTT

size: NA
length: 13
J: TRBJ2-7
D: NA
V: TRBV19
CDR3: CASSIPGWYEQYF
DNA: TGTGCCAGTAGTATTCCCGGGTGGTACGAGCAGTACTTC

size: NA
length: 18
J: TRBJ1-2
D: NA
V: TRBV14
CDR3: CASSQDGIRGVMNYGYTF
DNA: TGTGCCAGCAGCCAAGATGGGATTCGGGGGGTCATGAACTATGGCTACACCTTC

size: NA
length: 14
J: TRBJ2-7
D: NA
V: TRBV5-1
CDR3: CASSLGGGNGEQYF
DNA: TGCGCCAGCAGCTTGGGCGGGGGCAACGGCGAGCAGTACTTC

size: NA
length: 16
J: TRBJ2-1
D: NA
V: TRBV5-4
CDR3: CASSSSRIISYNEQFF
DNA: TGTGCCAGCAGCTCCTCTAGAATTATCTCCTACAATGAGCAGTTCTTC

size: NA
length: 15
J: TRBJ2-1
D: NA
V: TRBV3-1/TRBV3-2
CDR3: CASSQVRGTYNEQFF
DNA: TGTGCCAGCAGCCAAGTCAGGGGTACTTACAATGAGCAGTTCTTC

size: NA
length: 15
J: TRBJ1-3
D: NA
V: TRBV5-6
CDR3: CASSQDRRSGNTIYF
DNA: TGTGCCAGCAGCCAGGACAGAAGAAGCGGAAACACCATATATTTT

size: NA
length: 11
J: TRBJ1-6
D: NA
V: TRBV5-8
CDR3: CASSYGSPLHF
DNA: TGTGCCAGCAGCTACGGTTCACCCCTCCACTTT

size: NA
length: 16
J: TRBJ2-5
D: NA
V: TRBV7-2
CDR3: CASSLGSRTGQETQYF
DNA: TGTGCCAGCAGCTTAGGATCGCGGACGGGGCAAGAGACCCAGTACTTC

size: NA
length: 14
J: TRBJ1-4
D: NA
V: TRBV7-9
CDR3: CASSHPEGNEKLFF
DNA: TGTGCCAGCAGCCACCCGGAGGGAAATGAAAAACTGTTTTTT

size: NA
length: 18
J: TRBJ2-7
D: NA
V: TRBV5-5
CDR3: CASSLGPSTLLSVYEQYF
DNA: TGTGCCAGCAGCTTGGGGCCTAGCACCCTCCTGTCGGTTTACGAGCAGTACTTC

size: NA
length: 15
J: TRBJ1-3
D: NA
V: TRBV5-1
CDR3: CASSSDTSSGNTIYF
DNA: TGCGCCAGCAGCTCCGACACGAGCTCTGGAAACACCATATATTTT

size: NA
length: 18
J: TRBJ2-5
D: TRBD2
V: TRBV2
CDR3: CASSVIQVASGNQETQYF
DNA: TGTGCCAGCAGTGTTATACAGGTGGCTAGCGGAAACCAAGAGACCCAGTACTTC

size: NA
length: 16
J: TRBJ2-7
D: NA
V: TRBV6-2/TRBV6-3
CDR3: CASSYPGRGSSYEQYF
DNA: TGTGCCAGCAGTTACCCCGGCCGGGGGAGCTCCTACGAGCAGTACTTC

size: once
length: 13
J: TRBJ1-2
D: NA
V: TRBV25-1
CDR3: CASSTGRAISYTF
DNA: TGTGCCAGCAGTACCGGGAGGGCGATAAGCTACACCTTC

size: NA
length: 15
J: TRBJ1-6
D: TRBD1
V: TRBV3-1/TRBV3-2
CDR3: CASSQVPQGSSPLHF
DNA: TGTGCCAGCAGCCAAGTTCCACAGGGGTCTTCACCCCTCCACTTT

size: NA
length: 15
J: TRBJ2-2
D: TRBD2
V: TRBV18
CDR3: CASSPRGGQTGELFF
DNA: TGTGCCAGCTCACCGCGGGGGGGCCAAACCGGGGAGCTGTTTTTT

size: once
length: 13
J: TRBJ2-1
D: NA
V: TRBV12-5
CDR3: CASGPGDAGEQFF
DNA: TGTGCTAGTGGCCCGGGGGATGCGGGTGAGCAGTTCTTC

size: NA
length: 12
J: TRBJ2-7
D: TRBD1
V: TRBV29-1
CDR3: CSTGVSSYEQYF
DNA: TGCTCCACAGGGGTCAGCTCCTACGAGCAGTACTTC

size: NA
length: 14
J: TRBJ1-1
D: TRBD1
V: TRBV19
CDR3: CASSTQGARTEAFF
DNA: TGTGCCAGTAGTACCCAGGGGGCGAGAACTGAAGCTTTCTTT

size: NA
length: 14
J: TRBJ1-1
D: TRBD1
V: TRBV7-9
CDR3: CASSPQGPNGEAFF
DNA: TGTGCCAGCAGCCCACAGGGGCCTAACGGTGAAGCTTTCTTT

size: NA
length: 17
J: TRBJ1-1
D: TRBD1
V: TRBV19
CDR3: CASSMPPGQGRRTEAFF
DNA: TGTGCCAGTAGTATGCCCCCGGGACAGGGACGAAGGACTGAAGCTTTCTTT

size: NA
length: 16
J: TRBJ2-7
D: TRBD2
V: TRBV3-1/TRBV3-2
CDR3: CASSASRGGQTYEQYF
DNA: TGTGCCAGCAGCGCTTCTCGCGGGGGGCAAACCTACGAGCAGTACTTC

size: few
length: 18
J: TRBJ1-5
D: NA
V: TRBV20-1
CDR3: CSASNRAGRKGSNQPQHF
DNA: TGCAGTGCTAGTAACAGGGCAGGGCGGAAGGGGAGCAATCAGCCCCAGCATTTT

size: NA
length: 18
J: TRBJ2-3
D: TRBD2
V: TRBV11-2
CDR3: CASSLAPLAGAFTDTQYF
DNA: TGTGCCAGCAGCTTAGCCCCCTTAGCGGGGGCGTTCACAGATACGCAGTATTTT

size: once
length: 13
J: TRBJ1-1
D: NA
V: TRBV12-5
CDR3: CASGLGFAYPAFF
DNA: TGTGCTAGTGGTCTAGGATTCGCCTATCCAGCTTTCTTT

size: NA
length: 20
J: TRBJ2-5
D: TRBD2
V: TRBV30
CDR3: CAWSGSGAVSGGTGQETQYF
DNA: TGTGCCTGGAGTGGGTCGGGTGCTGTTAGCGGGGGAACGGGACAAGAGACCCAGTACTTC

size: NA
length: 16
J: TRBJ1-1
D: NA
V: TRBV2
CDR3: CASKGRGAQLNTEAFF
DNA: TGTGCCAGCAAGGGCAGGGGCGCCCAGCTGAACACTGAAGCTTTCTTT

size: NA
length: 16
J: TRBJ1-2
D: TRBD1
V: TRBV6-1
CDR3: CASSEARQGFVYGYTF
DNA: TGTGCCAGCAGTGAAGCCCGACAGGGCTTCGTCTATGGCTACACCTTC

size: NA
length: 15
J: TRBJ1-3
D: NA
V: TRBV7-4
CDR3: CASSFSSLDTNTIYF
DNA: TGTGCCAGCAGCTTCTCCTCCCTCGACACCAACACCATATATTTT

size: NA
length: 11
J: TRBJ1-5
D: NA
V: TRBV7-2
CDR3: CASSLIGRQHF
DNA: TGTGCCAGCAGCTTAATCGGCAGGCAGCATTTT

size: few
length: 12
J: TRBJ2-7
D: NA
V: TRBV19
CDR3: CASSIRVGEQYF
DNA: TGTGCCAGTAGCATTCGGGTTGGCGAGCAGTACTTC

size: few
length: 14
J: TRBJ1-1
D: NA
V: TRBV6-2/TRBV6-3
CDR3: CASSYLSMNTEAFF
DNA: TGTGCCAGCAGTTACCTGAGTATGAACACTGAAGCTTTCTTT

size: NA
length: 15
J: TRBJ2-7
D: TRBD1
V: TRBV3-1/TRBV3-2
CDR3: CASSLRDRPTYEQYF
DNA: TGTGCCAGCAGCCTCCGGGACAGACCCACCTACGAGCAGTACTTC

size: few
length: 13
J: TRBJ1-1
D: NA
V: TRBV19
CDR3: CATHPWGGVEAFF
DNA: TGTGCCACCCACCCGTGGGGGGGGGTTGAAGCTTTCTTT

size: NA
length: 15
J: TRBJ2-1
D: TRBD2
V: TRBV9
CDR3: CASSVSVLAGNEQFF
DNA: TGTGCCAGCAGCGTTTCGGTATTAGCGGGCAATGAGCAGTTCTTC

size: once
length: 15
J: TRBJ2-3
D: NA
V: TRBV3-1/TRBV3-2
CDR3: CASSPPGHTTDTQYF
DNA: TGTGCCAGCAGCCCGCCGGGACACACCACAGATACGCAGTATTTT

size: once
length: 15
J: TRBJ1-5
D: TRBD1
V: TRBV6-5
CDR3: CASSYSGQGNQPQHF
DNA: TGTGCCAGCAGTTACTCGGGACAGGGGAATCAGCCCCAGCATTTT

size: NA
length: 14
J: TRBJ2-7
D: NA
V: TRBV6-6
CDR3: CASSYSTDSHEQYF
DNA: TGTGCCAGCAGTTACTCGACCGACAGCCACGAGCAGTACTTC

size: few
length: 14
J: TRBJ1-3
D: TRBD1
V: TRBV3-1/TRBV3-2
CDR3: CASSQQTGRRTIYF
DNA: TGTGCCAGCAGCCAACAGACAGGGAGGCGCACCATATATTTT